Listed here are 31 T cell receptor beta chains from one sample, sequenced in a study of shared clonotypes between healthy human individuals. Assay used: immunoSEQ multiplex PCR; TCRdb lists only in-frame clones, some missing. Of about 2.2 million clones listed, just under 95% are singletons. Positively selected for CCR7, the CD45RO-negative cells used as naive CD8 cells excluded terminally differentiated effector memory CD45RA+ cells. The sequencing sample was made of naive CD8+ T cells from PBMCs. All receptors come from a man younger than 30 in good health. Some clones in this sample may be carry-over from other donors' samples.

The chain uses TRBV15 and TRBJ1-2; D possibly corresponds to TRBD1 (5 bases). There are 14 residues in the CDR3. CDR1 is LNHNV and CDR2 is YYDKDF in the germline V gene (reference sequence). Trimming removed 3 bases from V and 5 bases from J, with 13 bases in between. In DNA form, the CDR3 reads TGTGCCACCAGCAGGGCAATGGGACCGTATGGCTACACCTTC. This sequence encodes CATSRAMGPYGYTF. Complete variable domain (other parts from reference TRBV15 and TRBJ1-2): DAMVIQNPRYQVTQFGKPVTLSCSQTLNHNVMYWYQQKSSQAPKLLFHYYDKDFNNEADTPDNFQSRRPNTSFCFLDIRSPGLGDTAMYLCATSRAMGPYGYTFGSGTRLTVV.

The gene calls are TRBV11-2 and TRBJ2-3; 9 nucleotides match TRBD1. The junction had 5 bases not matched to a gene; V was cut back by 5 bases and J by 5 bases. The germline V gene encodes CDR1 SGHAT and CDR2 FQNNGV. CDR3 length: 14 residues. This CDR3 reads CASSQDRGRDTQYF. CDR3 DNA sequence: TGTGCCAGCAGCCAGGACAGGGGAAGAGATACGCAGTATTTT.

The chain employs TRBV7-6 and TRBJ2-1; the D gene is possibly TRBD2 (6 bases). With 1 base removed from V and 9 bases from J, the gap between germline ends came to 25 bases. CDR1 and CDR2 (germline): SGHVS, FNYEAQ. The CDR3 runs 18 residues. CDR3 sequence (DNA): TGTGCCAGCAGCTTAGTAGTCGGCGGCTATTCGCCCGGGGGTGAGCAGTTCTTC. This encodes CASSLVVGGYSPGGEQFF.

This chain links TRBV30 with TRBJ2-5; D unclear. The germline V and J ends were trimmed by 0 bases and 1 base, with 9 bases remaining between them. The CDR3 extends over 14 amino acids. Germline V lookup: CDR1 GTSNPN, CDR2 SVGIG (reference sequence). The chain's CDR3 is CAWSVRALQETQYF. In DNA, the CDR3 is TGTGCCTGGAGTGTAAGGGCTCTCCAAGAGACCCAGTACTTC.

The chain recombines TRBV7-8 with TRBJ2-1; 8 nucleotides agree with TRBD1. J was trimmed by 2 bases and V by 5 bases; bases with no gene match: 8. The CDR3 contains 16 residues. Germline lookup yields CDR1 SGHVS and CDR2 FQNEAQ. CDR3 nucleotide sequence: TGTGCCAGCAGCCCGAGGGCAGGGGGCACCTACAATGAGCAGTTCTTC. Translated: CASSPRAGGTYNEQFF.

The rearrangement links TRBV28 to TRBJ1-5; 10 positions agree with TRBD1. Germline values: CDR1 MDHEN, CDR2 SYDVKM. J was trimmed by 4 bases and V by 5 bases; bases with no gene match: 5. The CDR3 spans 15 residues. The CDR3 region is CASSIGTGVNQPQHF. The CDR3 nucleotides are TGTGCCAGCAGTATAGGGACAGGGGTTAATCAGCCCCAGCATTTT. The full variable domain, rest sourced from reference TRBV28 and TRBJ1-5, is DVKVTQSSRYLVKRTGEKVFLECVQDMDHENMFWYRQDPGLGLRLIYFSYDVKMKEKGDIPEGYSVSREKKERFSLILESASTNQTSMYLCASSIGTGVNQPQHFGDGTRLSIL.

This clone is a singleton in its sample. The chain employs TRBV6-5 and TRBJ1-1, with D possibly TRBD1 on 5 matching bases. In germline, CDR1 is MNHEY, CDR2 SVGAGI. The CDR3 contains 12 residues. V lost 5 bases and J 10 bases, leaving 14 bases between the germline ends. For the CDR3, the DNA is TGTGCCAGCAGTGCCGGACGACAGCGAGCTTTCTTT. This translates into CASSAGRQRAFF.

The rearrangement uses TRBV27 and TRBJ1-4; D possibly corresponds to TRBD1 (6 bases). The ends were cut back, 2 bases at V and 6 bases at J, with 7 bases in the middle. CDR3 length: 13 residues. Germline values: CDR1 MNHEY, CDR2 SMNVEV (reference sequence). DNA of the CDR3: TGTGCCAGCAGTTTACGGGGGCATGAAAAACTGTTTTTT. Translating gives CASSLRGHEKLFF. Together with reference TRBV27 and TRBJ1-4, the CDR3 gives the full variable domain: EAQVTQNPRYLITVTGKKLTVTCSQNMNHEYMSWYRQDPGLGLRQIYYSMNVEVTDKGDVPEGYKVSRKEKRNFPLILESPSPNQTSLYFCASSLRGHEKLFFGSGTQLSVL.

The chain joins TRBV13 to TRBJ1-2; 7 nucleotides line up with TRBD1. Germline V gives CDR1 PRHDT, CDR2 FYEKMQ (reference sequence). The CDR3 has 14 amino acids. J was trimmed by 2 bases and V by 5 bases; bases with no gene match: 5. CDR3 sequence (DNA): TGTGCCAGCAGCACTCGACAGGGAAACTATGGCTACACCTTC. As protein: CASSTRQGNYGYTF.

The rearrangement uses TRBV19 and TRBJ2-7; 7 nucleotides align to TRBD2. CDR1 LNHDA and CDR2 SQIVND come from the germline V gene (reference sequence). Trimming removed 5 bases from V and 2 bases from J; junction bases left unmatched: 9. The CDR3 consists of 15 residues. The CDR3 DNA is TGTGCCAGTAGTGCCCTAGCGGAAATCCCCTACGAGCAGTACTTC. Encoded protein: CASSALAEIPYEQYF.

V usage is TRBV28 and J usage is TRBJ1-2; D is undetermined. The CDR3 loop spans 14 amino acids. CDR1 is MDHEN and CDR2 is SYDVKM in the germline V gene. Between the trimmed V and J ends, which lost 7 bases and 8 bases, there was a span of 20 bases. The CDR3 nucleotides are TGTGCCAGCAAAAACGCAGGCATAGGACGAGGCTACACCTTC. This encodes CASKNAGIGRGYTF.

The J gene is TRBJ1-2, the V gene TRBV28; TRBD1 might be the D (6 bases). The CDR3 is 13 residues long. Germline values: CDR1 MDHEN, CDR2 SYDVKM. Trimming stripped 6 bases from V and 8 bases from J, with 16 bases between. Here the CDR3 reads CASRYRDGYGYTF. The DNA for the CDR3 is TGTGCCAGCAGATACAGGGATGGGTACGGCTACACCTTC.

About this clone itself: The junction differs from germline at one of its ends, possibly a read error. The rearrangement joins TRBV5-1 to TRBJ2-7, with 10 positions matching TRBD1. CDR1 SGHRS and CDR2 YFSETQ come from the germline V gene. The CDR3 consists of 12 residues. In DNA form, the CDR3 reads TGCGCCAGCAGCTTAAATAGCGGGACAGGGGTATTC. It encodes CASSLNSGTGVF.

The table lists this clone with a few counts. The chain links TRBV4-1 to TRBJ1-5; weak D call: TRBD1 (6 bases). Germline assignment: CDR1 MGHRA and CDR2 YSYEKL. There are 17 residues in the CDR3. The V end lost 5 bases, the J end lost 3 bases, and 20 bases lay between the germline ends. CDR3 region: CASSSHREGLINQPQHF. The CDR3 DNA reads TGCGCCAGCAGCTCTCACAGGGAAGGGCTTATCAATCAGCCCCAGCATTTT.

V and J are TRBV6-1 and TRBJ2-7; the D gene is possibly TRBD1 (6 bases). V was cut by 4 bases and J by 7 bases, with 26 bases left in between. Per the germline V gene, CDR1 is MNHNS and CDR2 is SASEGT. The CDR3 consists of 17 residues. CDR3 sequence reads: CASSASKPRDLGGEQYF. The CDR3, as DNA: TGTGCCAGCAGTGCTTCGAAACCTCGGGATCTAGGGGGTGAGCAGTACTTC.

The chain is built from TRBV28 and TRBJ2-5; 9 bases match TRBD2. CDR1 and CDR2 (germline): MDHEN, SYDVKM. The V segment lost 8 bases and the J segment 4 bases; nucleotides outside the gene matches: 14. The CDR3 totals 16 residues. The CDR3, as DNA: TGTGCCAGCCAGTCCGAGCGGGAGGCCCTTGGAGAGACCCAGTACTTC. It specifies CASQSEREALGETQYF.

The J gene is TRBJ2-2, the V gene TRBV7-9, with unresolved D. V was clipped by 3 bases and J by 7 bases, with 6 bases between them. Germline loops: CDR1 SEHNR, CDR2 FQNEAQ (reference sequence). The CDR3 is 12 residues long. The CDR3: CASSLKVGELFF. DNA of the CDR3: TGTGCCAGCAGCTTGAAGGTCGGGGAGCTGTTTTTT.

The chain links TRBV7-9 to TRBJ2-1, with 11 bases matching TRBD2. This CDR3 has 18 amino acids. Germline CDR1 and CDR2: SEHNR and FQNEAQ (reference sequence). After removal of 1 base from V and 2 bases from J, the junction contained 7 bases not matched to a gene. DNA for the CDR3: TGTGCCAGCAGCTTAGGCCCTCGGACTAGCGGGCCCTACAATGAGCAGTTCTTC. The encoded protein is CASSLGPRTSGPYNEQFF.

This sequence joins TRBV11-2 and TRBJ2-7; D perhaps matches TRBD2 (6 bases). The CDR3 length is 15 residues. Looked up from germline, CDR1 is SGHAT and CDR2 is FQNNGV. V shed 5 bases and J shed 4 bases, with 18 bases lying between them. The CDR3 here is CASSPLARGVYEQYF. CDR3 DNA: TGTGCCAGCAGCCCCCTAGCTCGCGGGGTTTACGAGCAGTACTTC. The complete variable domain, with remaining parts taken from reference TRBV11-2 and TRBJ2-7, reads EAGVAQSPRYKIIEKRQSVAFWCNPISGHATLYWYQQILGQGPKLLIQFQNNGVVDDSQLPKDRFSAERLKGVDSTLKIQPAKLEDSAVYLCASSPLARGVYEQYFGPGTRLTVT.

The DNA for the CDR3 is TGTGCCAGCAGCATCCCGGGACAGGGGTTCTACGAGCAGTACTTC. Translation gives CASSIPGQGFYEQYF. This sequence joins TRBV5-4 and TRBJ2-7; TRBD1 agrees at 10 bases. Germline trimming cut 4 bases from V and 3 bases from J; bases unmatched to any gene: 7. This CDR3 has 15 residues. Germline V gene data show CDR1 as SGHNT and CDR2 as YYREEE (reference sequence).

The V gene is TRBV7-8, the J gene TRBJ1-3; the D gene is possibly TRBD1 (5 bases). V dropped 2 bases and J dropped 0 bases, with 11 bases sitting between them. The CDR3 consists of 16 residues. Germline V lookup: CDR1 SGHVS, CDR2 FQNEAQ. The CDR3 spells CASSLLAGYSGNTIYF. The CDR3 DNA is TGTGCCAGCAGCTTATTGGCAGGGTACTCTGGAAACACCATATATTTT.

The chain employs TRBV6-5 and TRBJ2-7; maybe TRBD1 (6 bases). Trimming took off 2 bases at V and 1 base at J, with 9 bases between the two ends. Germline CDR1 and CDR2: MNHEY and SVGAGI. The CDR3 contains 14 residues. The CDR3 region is CASSYRDISYEQYF. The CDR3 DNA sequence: TGTGCCAGCAGTTACCGGGACATATCCTACGAGCAGTACTTC.

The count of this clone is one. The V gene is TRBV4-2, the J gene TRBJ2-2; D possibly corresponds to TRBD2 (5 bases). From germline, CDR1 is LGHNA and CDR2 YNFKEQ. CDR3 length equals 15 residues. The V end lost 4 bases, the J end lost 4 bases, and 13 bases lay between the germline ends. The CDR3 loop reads CASSPRGRVTGELFF. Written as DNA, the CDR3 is TGTGCCAGCAGCCCGCGCGGGCGGGTCACCGGGGAGCTGTTTTTT.

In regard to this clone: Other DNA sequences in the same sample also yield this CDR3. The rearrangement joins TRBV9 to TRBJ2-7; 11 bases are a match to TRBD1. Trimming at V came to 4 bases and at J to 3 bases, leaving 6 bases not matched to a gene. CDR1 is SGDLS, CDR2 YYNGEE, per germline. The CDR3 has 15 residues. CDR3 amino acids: CASSPSGTGGYEQYF. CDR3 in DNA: TGTGCCAGCAGCCCATCCGGGACAGGGGGCTACGAGCAGTACTTC.

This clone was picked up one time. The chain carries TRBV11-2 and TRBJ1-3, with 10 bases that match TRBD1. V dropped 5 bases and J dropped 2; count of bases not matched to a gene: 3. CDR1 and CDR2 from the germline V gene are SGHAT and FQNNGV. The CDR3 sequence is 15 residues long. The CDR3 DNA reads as TGTGCCAGCAGCCGGGACAGGGGACCTGGAAACACCATATATTTT. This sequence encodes CASSRDRGPGNTIYF.

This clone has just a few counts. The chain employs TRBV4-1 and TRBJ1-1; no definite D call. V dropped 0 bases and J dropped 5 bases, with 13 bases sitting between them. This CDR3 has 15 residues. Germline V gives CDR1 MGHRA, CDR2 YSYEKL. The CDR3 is CASSQDRQTGTEAFF. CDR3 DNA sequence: TGCGCCAGCAGCCAAGATCGTCAGACTGGGACTGAAGCTTTCTTT.

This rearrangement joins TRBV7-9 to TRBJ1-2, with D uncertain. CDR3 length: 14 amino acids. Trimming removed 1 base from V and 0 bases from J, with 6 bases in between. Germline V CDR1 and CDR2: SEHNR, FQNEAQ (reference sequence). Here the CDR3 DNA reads TGTGCCAGCAGCTTAGTTGTGTCTAACTATGGCTACACCTTC. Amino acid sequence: CASSLVVSNYGYTF.

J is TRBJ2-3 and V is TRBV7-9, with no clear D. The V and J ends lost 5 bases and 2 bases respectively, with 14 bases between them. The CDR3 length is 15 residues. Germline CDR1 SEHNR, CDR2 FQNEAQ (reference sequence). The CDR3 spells CASSPTRGPTDTQYF. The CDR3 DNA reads TGTGCCAGCAGCCCGACCCGCGGACCCACAGATACGCAGTATTTT.

The DNA of the CDR3 is TGCGCCAGCAGCCAAAGCGCCCGGACAGGGAGTTCTGGAAACACCATATATTTT. Translating gives CASSQSARTGSSGNTIYF. The gene calls are TRBV4-3 and TRBJ1-3; 8 nucleotides align to TRBD1. V shed 2 bases and J 1 base; nucleotides not matched to a gene: 10. Germline V gene sequence: CDR1 LGHNA, CDR2 YSLEER. The CDR3 runs 18 residues.

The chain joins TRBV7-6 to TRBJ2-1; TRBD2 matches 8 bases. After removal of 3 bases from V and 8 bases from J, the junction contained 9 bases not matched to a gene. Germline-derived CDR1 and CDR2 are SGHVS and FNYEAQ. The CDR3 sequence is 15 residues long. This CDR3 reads CASSLAGGGSDEQFF. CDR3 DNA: TGTGCCAGCAGCTTGGCCGGGGGGGGGTCCGATGAGCAGTTCTTC.

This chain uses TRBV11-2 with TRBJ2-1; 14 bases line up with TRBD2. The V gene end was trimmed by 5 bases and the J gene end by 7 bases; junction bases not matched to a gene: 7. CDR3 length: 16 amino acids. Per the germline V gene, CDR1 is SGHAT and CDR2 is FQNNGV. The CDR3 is CASSPGLAGVSNEQFF. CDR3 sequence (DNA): TGTGCCAGCAGCCCGGGACTAGCGGGAGTAAGTAATGAGCAGTTCTTC.